These T cell receptor beta chains were read from a single sample in a study of chemoradiotherapy in HPV16-positive cancers. Profiling relied on immunoSEQ multiplex PCR, and the TCRdb table lists in-frame clones only, not all of them. The sample comprises around 4,900 clones, approximately 91% of which are singletons, and about 1.9% rests with the top ten. The sample consisted of blood, taken from a patient who underwent chemoradiotherapy. The receptor set was obtained from a human donor with HPV-associated anogenital cancer. CDR3s include the opening cysteine and the closing phenylalanine or tryptophan. A D gene is named only where the DNA matches it firmly. The size of a clone is reported for some rows only, either as once, few or many, or as a class for expanded clones.

V gene	J gene	clone size	D gene	CDR3 protein	CDR3 DNA
TRBV19	TRBJ2-1	.	TRBD2	CASSILRASGRRAYNEQFF	TGTGCCAGTAGTATATTACGGGCTAGCGGGAGGAGGGCATACAATGAGCAGTTCTTC
TRBV7-9	TRBJ2-2	.	.	CASSLALGAGTGELFF	TGTGCCAGCAGCTTAGCGCTCGGGGCCGGTACCGGGGAGCTGTTTTTT
TRBV7-3	TRBJ2-2	.	TRBD1	CASSPGFWDSRNTGELFF	TGTGCCAGCAGCCCCGGATTTTGGGACAGCCGAAACACCGGGGAGCTGTTTTTT
TRBV19	TRBJ2-1	.	TRBD2	CASRGGLDEQFF	TGTGCCAGTCGCGGGGGGTTGGATGAGCAGTTCTTC
TRBV4-1	TRBJ1-5	few	TRBD1	CASRAVGQGGNQPQHF	TGCGCCAGCCGAGCCGTGGGACAGGGGGGAAATCAGCCCCAGCATTTT
TRBV7-3	TRBJ1-3	.	TRBD1	CASSIDRAGNTIYF	TGTGCCAGCAGCATAGACAGGGCCGGAAACACCATATATTTT
TRBV5-6	TRBJ1-4	.	.	CASSLDRPPTNEKLFF	TGTGCCAGCAGCTTGGACAGGCCCCCAACTAATGAAAAACTGTTTTTT
TRBV21-1	TRBJ2-7	.	.	CASSGGRVGYEQYF	TGTGCCAGCAGCGGTGGCAGGGTCGGCTACGAGCAGTACTTC
TRBV18	TRBJ2-7	.	TRBD1	CASSPGTVKPYEQYF	TGTGCCAGCTCACCGGGGACAGTAAAACCCTACGAGCAGTACTTC
TRBV29-1	TRBJ2-7	.	TRBD1	CSVAWTGGYEQYF	TGCAGCGTTGCATGGACAGGGGGCTACGAGCAGTACTTC
TRBV30	TRBJ1-3	.	TRBD1	CAWSAGQGGNTIYF	TGTGCCTGGAGTGCTGGACAGGGAGGAAACACCATATATTTT
TRBV7-9	TRBJ2-2	.	.	CASSLIKGAGELFF	TGTGCCAGCAGCTTGATAAAGGGGGCCGGGGAGCTGTTTTTT
TRBV6-5	TRBJ1-1	.	TRBD1	CASSYLGTGGTEAFF	TGTGCCAGCAGTTACCTCGGGACAGGGGGGACTGAAGCTTTCTTT
TRBV6-6	TRBJ1-2	.	.	CASSYRSGGYTF	TGTGCCAGCAGTTATCGCTCGGGTGGCTACACCTTC
TRBV30	TRBJ2-3	.	.	CAWSGLGGRSGTDTQYF	TGTGCCTGGAGTGGCCTTGGGGGCAGGTCGGGAACAGATACGCAGTATTTT
TRBV10-2	TRBJ2-5	.	TRBD2	CASSESGRGETQYF	TGCGCCAGCAGTGAGTCGGGGAGGGGAGAGACCCAGTACTTC
TRBV14	TRBJ2-7	.	.	CASSPAGAGAWEQYF	TGTGCCAGCAGCCCGGCAGGGGCGGGGGCCTGGGAGCAGTACTTC
TRBV5-6	TRBJ2-6	.	TRBD1	CASSTQGAFSGANVLTF	TGTGCCAGCAGTACACAGGGGGCTTTCTCTGGGGCCAACGTCCTGACTTTC
TRBV14	TRBJ2-5	.	.	CASSQGGTTQETQYF	TGTGCCAGCAGCCAAGGTGGAACGACCCAAGAGACCCAGTACTTC
TRBV7-2	TRBJ1-5	.	.	CASSLEAGPRPQHF	TGTGCCAGCAGCTTAGAAGCAGGGCCGAGGCCCCAGCATTTT
TRBV18	TRBJ2-7	.	.	CASSPSRDVYEQYF	TGTGCCAGCTCACCGTCCCGGGACGTCTACGAGCAGTACTTC
TRBV5-4	TRBJ2-3	once	TRBD1	CASSPRTGAGTDTQYF	TGTGCCAGCAGCCCGAGGACAGGCGCCGGCACAGATACGCAGTATTTT
TRBV2	TRBJ1-1	.	.	CASSLPLNTEAFF	TGTGCCAGCAGCCTACCATTGAACACTGAAGCTTTCTTT
TRBV27	TRBJ2-7	.	.	CASSSGGGPYEQYF	TGTGCCAGCAGTTCAGGGGGAGGCCCCTACGAGCAGTACTTC
TRBV7-9	TRBJ2-1	.	TRBD1	CASSLADRVEQFF	TGTGCCAGCAGCTTAGCGGACAGGGTCGAGCAGTTCTTC
TRBV15	TRBJ2-7	.	.	CATSTRYYEQYF	TGTGCCACCAGCACGAGATACTACGAGCAGTACTTC
TRBV7-2	TRBJ2-1	.	TRBD1	CASSFRTGRYNEQFF	TGTGCCAGCAGCTTTCGGACAGGGCGGTACAATGAGCAGTTCTTC
TRBV5-6	TRBJ1-6	.	TRBD1	CASSFITGGNSPLHF	TGTGCCAGCAGCTTTATAACAGGGGGGAATTCACCCCTCCACTTT
TRBV29-1	TRBJ2-6	.	TRBD1	CSVGQGTGPGANVLTF	TGCAGCGTTGGACAGGGAACCGGTCCGGGGGCCAACGTCCTGACTTTC
TRBV2	TRBJ2-3	.	TRBD1	CASSAFSTGEMADTQYF	TGTGCCAGCAGTGCCTTCTCGACAGGGGAGATGGCAGATACGCAGTATTTT
TRBV18	TRBJ2-1	.	TRBD2	CASSPRTSGTYNEQFF	TGTGCCAGCTCACCACGGACTAGCGGGACCTACAATGAGCAGTTCTTC
TRBV11-2	TRBJ1-2	.	TRBD1	CASRQGGYGYTF	TGTGCCAGCCGACAGGGCGGCTATGGCTACACCTTC
TRBV18	TRBJ1-5	.	TRBD1	CASSQGGISQPQHF	TGTGCCAGCTCCCAGGGGGGGATTAGTCAGCCCCAGCATTTT
TRBV4-3	TRBJ1-1	.	TRBD1	CASSQEGQPNTEAFF	TGCGCCAGCAGCCAAGAGGGACAGCCGAACACTGAAGCTTTCTTT
TRBV19	TRBJ2-3	.	.	CASSPGPIIGRRTDTQYF	TGTGCCAGTAGCCCAGGACCAATAATCGGTCGCCGCACAGATACGCAGTATTTT
TRBV19	TRBJ1-2	.	TRBD1	CASSQNRGNYGYTF	TGTGCCAGTAGCCAAAACAGGGGTAACTATGGCTACACCTTC
TRBV5-6	TRBJ1-1	.	.	CASSVGREAFF	TGTGCCAGCAGCGTAGGGAGAGAAGCTTTCTTT
TRBV19	TRBJ1-1	few	TRBD1	CASVDRGKITEAFF	TGTGCCAGTGTGGACAGGGGAAAAATAACTGAAGCTTTCTTT
TRBV19	TRBJ2-4	.	.	CASKLQGQAKNIQYF	TGTGCCAGTAAACTCCAGGGACAAGCCAAAAACATTCAGTACTTC
TRBV11-2	TRBJ2-7	.	.	CASSPRLGSHEQYF	TGTGCCAGCAGCCCCCGACTGGGCTCCCACGAGCAGTACTTC
TRBV6-1	TRBJ1-4	.	TRBD1	CASRTDRVEKLFF	TGTGCCAGCAGAACCGACAGGGTCGAAAAACTGTTTTTT
TRBV30	TRBJ2-7	.	.	CAWTLPSSYEQYF	TGTGCCTGGACCCTCCCTTCCTCTTACGAGCAGTACTTC
TRBV28	TRBJ2-3	.	TRBD2	CASNKWDLAGVDTQYF	TGTGCCAGCAACAAATGGGATCTAGCGGGAGTTGATACGCAGTATTTT
TRBV19	TRBJ2-1	once	TRBD2	CATAGGLASYNEQFF	TGTGCCACCGCGGGGGGACTAGCGAGCTACAATGAGCAGTTCTTC
TRBV30	TRBJ1-6	once	.	CAWSPKRLSSYNSPLHF	TGTGCCTGGAGTCCCAAGAGGCTGAGCTCCTATAATTCACCCCTCCACTTT
TRBV9	TRBJ1-3	.	.	CASSGLIGDTIYF	TGTGCCAGCAGCGGACTGATAGGAGACACCATATATTTT
TRBV27	TRBJ1-1	.	TRBD1	CASSLGTGGTEAFF	TGTGCCAGCAGTTTAGGGACAGGAGGTACTGAAGCTTTCTTT
TRBV19	TRBJ2-7	.	TRBD1	CASSLGQGYEQYF	TGTGCCAGTAGTCTGGGACAGGGGTACGAGCAGTACTTC
TRBV10-1	TRBJ2-2	.	.	CASRGAREINTGELFF	TGCGCCAGCAGGGGGGCCAGGGAAATTAACACCGGGGAGCTGTTTTTT
TRBV2	TRBJ2-7	.	.	CASSDGPTLVDLEQYF	TGTGCCAGCAGTGACGGGCCCACCTTAGTGGACCTGGAGCAGTACTTC